This TCR beta chain came from a study of blood T cell repertoires in COVID-19. Germline V CDR1 and CDR2: SGDLS, YYNGEE. With 3 bases clipped from V and 1 base from J, the junction kept 7 bases outside the gene matches. The CDR3 extends over 16 amino acids. Some clones are missing from TCRdb's copy, which holds only in-frame ones; the method was immunoSEQ multiplex PCR. The repertoire holds fewer than 300,000 clones, more than 85% seen once, with around 0.8% in the top ten. The chain joins TRBV9 to TRBJ2-1, with 7 positions matching TRBD1. Sequenced input: peripheral blood. The source of this sequence is a man aged 30 to 45 with acute or convalescent COVID-19. The CDR3 reads CASSGLTGKSYNEQFF. CDR3 nucleotides: TGTGCCAGCAGCGGATTGACAGGGAAGTCCTACAATGAGCAGTTCTTC.